These 17 T cell receptor beta chains came from one sample sequenced in a study of memory CD4+ T cells and cytomegalovirus serostatus. Single viable CD3+CD4+CD8-CD45RO+ cells were sorted as the memory CD4+ T cells. Only in-frame clones appear in the TCRdb table, and some are missing; sequencing was by immunoSEQ multiplex PCR. Of 50,000 to 70,000 clones in the sample, about 68% were seen once. Sequencing was done on a sample of memory CD4+ T cells from blood. The receptors shown here come from an adult in good health and CMV-seropositive.

This clone showed up just once. The chain joins TRBV4-1 to TRBJ2-3; TRBD2 agrees at 10 bases. The CDR3 runs to 16 residues. V lost 2 bases, J lost 3 bases, and 5 bases stayed unmatched. Germline V gene lookup returns CDR1 MGHRA and CDR2 YSYEKL. CDR3 region: CASSQIVLAGTDTQYF. As DNA, the CDR3 is TGCGCCAGCAGCCAAATCGTACTAGCGGGAACAGATACGCAGTATTTT.

The sample holds a few counts of this clone. The CDR3 protein is CASSRTSGNTIYF. CDR3 coding DNA: TGTGCCAGCAGTCGGACATCTGGAAACACCATATATTTT. The chain uses TRBV6-5 and TRBJ1-3; a weak D match, TRBD1 (5 bases). V lost 5 bases to trimming and J lost 1 base, with 6 bases between them. The germline V gene has CDR1 MNHEY and CDR2 SVGAGI. The CDR3 consists of 13 residues.

The V gene is TRBV5-1, the J gene TRBJ2-3; 11 nucleotides line up with TRBD2. Germline V gene sequence: CDR1 SGHRS, CDR2 YFSETQ. The V segment lost 4 bases and the J segment 4 bases; nucleotides outside the gene matches: 11. CDR3 size: 17 residues. CDR3 residues: CASSMNSASGRSDTQYF. Here the CDR3 DNA reads TGCGCCAGCAGCATGAATAGCGCTAGCGGGAGGTCAGATACGCAGTATTTT. Supplemented by reference TRBV5-1 and TRBJ2-3, the full variable domain reads KAGVTQTPRYLIKTRGQQVTLSCSPISGHRSVSWYQQTPGQGLQFLFEYFSETQRNKGNFPGRFSGRQFSNSRSEMNVSTLELGDSALYLCASSMNSASGRSDTQYFGPGTRLTVL.

The CDR3 coding sequence is TGTGCCAGCAGACGAACCTGGACAGGGGATGAAAAACTGTTTTTT. Translating it yields CASRRTWTGDEKLFF. V and J are TRBV27 and TRBJ1-4; 9 bases map to TRBD1. This CDR3 region has 15 residues. The germline V gene has CDR1 MNHEY and CDR2 SMNVEV (reference sequence). Unmatched junction bases numbered 8, after V lost 6 bases and J lost 6 bases.

The V gene is TRBV6-6, the J gene TRBJ2-1, with 13 positions matching TRBD2. CDR1 is MNHNY and CDR2 is SVGAGI in the germline V gene (reference sequence). The CDR3 loop spans 16 amino acids. V dropped 2 bases and J dropped 5; count of bases not matched to a gene: 3. Here the CDR3 DNA reads TGTGCCAGCAGTTACCCGGGACTAGCGGGAAACAATGAGCAGTTCTTC. It is translated as CASSYPGLAGNNEQFF.

The gene calls are TRBV6-1 and TRBJ2-7, with 7 bases lining up with TRBD2. CDR1 MNHNS and CDR2 SASEGT come from the germline V gene. This CDR3 spans 10 amino acids. The CDR3 coding sequence is TGTGCTACGCGGGAGTTCGAGCAGTACGTC. Its translation: CATREFEQYV.

The gene calls are TRBV18 and TRBJ2-1; a possible D gene is TRBD1 (6 bases). The CDR3 extends over 15 amino acids. CDR1 KGHSH and CDR2 LQKENI come from the germline V gene. V was pared by 3 bases and J by 6 bases, with 15 bases between. In DNA form, the CDR3 reads TGTGCCAGCTCACCGAACCAGGGGCAGGCCAATGAGCAGTTCTTC. Amino acid sequence: CASSPNQGQANEQFF.

The chain is built from TRBV4-2 and TRBJ2-2; a weak D match, TRBD2 (6 bases). V was clipped by 1 base and J by 1 base, with 10 bases between them. Germline V gene data show CDR1 as LGHNA and CDR2 as YNFKEQ. The CDR3 is 16 amino acids. The CDR3 loop is CASSQAWGENTGELFF. The CDR3 DNA follows: TGTGCCAGCAGCCAAGCCTGGGGGGAGAACACCGGGGAGCTGTTTTTT.

V usage is TRBV7-2 and J usage is TRBJ2-1, with 8 bases aligning to TRBD2. The CDR3 spans 14 residues. Unmatched junction bases numbered 6, after V lost 3 bases and J lost 8 bases. Germline loops: CDR1 SGHTA, CDR2 FQGNSA. CDR3 nucleotides: TGTGCCAGCAGCTTGGGACTAGGTAACGATGAGCAGTTCTTC. As protein: CASSLGLGNDEQFF.

The chain is built from TRBV9 and TRBJ2-7; TRBD1 or TRBD2 may be the D gene (5 bases each). Trimming cost V 1 base and J 3 bases, with 11 bases left between them. CDR3 size: 14 residues. CDR1 is SGDLS and CDR2 is YYNGEE in the germline V gene. The CDR3 DNA follows: TGTGCCAGCAGCGTATCGGGACGGGACTACGAGCAGTACTTC. Translating it yields CASSVSGRDYEQYF.

This chain uses TRBV13 with TRBJ2-1; D unclear. Germline lookup yields CDR1 PRHDT and CDR2 FYEKMQ (reference sequence). This CDR3 is 14 amino acids long. The V end lost 5 bases, the J end lost 7 bases, and 15 bases lay between the germline ends. The CDR3 sequence: CASSPSQLRNEQFF. CDR3 nucleotides: TGTGCCAGCAGCCCCTCCCAGCTGCGGAATGAGCAGTTCTTC.

The V gene is TRBV6-1, the J gene TRBJ1-3; D perhaps matches TRBD1 (5 bases). V gave up 6 bases and J gave up 3 bases, with 12 bases separating them. The germline V gene has CDR1 MNHNS and CDR2 SASEGT. The CDR3 has 14 residues. CDR3 nucleotides: TGTGCCAGCAGCCCCGCCAGGGATGGAAACACCATATATTTT. It encodes CASSPARDGNTIYF.

The chain has TRBV28 and TRBJ1-5; 10 nucleotides align to TRBD1. The CDR3 has 16 amino acids. The germline gives CDR1 MDHEN, CDR2 SYDVKM. The junction had 12 bases not matched to a gene; V was cut back by 6 bases and J by 7 bases. Here the CDR3 reads CASSKTGGRSRQPQHF. In nucleotides, the CDR3 is TGTGCCAGCAGCAAGACAGGGGGCAGGTCGAGGCAGCCCCAGCATTTT.

The CDR3 DNA is TGCGCCAGCAGCCAAGATATAGGGGGAAGGGGAGAAAAACTGTTTTTT. Encoded protein: CASSQDIGGRGEKLFF. J is TRBJ1-4 and V is TRBV4-3; weak D call: TRBD1 (6 bases). CDR3 size: 16 residues. V was cut by 0 bases and J by 8 bases, with 16 bases left in between. Germline V gives CDR1 LGHNA, CDR2 YSLEER.

This clone was recorded once. The chain carries TRBV18 and TRBJ1-1; 9 nucleotides line up with TRBD1. Per germline, CDR1 KGHSH and CDR2 LQKENI. The ends lost 6 bases at V and 1 base at J; junction bases unmatched: 12. This CDR3 region has 17 residues. CDR3 coding DNA: TGTGCCAGCTCGTTCGGGGGGACAGGGTTGGCGAACACTGAAGCTTTCTTT. It codes for CASSFGGTGLANTEAFF.

This clone was detected only once. This sequence joins TRBV4-2 and TRBJ2-4, with 10 nucleotides matching TRBD2. The CDR3 is 15 amino acids. Germline values: CDR1 LGHNA, CDR2 YNFKEQ. V gave up 4 bases and J gave up 5 bases; unmatched junction bases: 5. CDR3 nucleotides: TGTGCCAGCAGCCGAGCGGGAGGGGAGGAAAACATTCAGTACTTC. This translates into CASSRAGGEENIQYF.

DNA for the CDR3: TGTGCCAGCACCCTACCGGGACTAGCGGGAGTTAGCGTC. Amino acid sequence: CASTLPGLAGVSV. The V and J genes are TRBV7-8 and TRBJ2-7; 14 bases fit TRBD2. Germline assignment: CDR1 SGHVS and CDR2 FQNEAQ. The CDR3 runs 13 residues.